The entry below describes one T cell receptor beta chain. Its antigen remains unknown. The source of the sample is a study of T cell responses to AZD1222 COVID-19 vaccine. Sequencing was performed with immunoSEQ multiplex PCR; in TCRdb, only in-frame clones are kept and a portion is missing. The table includes about 150,000 clones, more than 75% detected once. General study findings and limits: Repertoire sampling happened only post peak T cell response. The CD4 TCRs associated with vaccination extended across spike and predominated at 160-218 and 743-854. Clonal diversity may have been underestimated, and the donors were mostly white British, with more females than males.

V shed 1 base, J shed 7 bases, and the junction held 7 bases outside the gene matches. The CDR3 sequence is 15 residues long. The germline V gene encodes CDR1 LNHDA and CDR2 SQIVND (reference sequence). The chain uses TRBV19 and TRBJ1-5; 7 bases are a match to TRBD1. The clonotype was recovered from an adult in good health. Sample: peripheral blood, taken on day 0 of AZD1222 vaccination. The CDR3 reads CASSIGGGTGQPQHF. CDR3 bases: TGTGCCAGTAGTATAGGAGGGGGCACCGGGCAGCCCCAGCATTTT.